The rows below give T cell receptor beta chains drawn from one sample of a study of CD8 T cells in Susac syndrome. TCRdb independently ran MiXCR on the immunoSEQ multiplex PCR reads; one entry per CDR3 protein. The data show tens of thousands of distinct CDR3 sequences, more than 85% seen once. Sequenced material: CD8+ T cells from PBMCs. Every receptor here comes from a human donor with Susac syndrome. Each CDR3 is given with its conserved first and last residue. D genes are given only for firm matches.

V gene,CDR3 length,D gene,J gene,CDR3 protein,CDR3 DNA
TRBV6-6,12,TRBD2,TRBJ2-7,CASGGLSYEQYF,TGTGCCAGCGGGGGACTATCCTACGAGCAGTACTTC
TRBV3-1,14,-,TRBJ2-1,CASSQDLWREGQFF,TGTGCCAGCAGCCAAGATCTCTGGAGGGAAGGGCAGTTCTTC
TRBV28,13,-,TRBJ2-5,CASSLPGEETQYF,TGTGCCAGCAGTTTACCGGGGGAAGAGACCCAGTACTTC
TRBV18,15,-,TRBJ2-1,CASSLTIGYNNEQFF,TGTGCCAGCTCGCTGACCATCGGTTACAACAATGAGCAGTTCTTC
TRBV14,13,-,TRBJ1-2,CASSSYREYGYTF,TGTGCCAGCAGCTCTTACCGGGAGTATGGCTACACCTTC
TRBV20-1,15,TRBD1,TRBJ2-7,CSADWNRGATYEQYF,TGCAGTGCTGACTGGAACAGGGGGGCGACCTACGAGCAGTACTTC
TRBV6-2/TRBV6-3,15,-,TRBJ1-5,CASSYTGMGNQPQHF,TGTGCCAGCAGTTATACAGGGATGGGGAATCAGCCCCAGCATTTT
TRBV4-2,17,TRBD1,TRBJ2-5,CASSQDSGTGGRETQYF,TGTGCCAGCAGCCAAGATAGCGGGACAGGGGGAAGAGAGACCCAGTACTTC
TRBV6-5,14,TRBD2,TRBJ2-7,CASSLAGEPYEQYF,TGTGCCAGCAGTTTAGCGGGAGAGCCCTACGAGCAGTACTTC
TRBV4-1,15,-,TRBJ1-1,CASSTTGIQNTEAFF,TGCGCCAGCAGCACAACAGGGATCCAGAACACTGAAGCTTTCTTT
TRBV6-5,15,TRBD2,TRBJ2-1,CASKTGLPPYNEQFF,TGTGCCAGCAAGACGGGACTACCTCCCTACAATGAGCAGTTCTTC